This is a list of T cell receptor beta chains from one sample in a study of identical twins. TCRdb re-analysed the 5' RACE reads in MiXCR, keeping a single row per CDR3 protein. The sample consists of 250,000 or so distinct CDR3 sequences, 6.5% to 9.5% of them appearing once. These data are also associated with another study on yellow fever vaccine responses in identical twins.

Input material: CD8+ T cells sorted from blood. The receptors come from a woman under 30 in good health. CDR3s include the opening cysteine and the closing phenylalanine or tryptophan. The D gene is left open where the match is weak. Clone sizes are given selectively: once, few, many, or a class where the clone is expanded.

cdr3_nt: TGCGCCAGCAGCTGGATACCAGGGTCCTACGAGCAGTACTTC
cdr3_aa: CASSWIPGSYEQYF
clone_size: NA
v_call: TRBV5-1
j_call: TRBJ2-7
d_call: NA

cdr3_nt: TGCAGTGCTAGAGCCCCGGACAGGGATGGGGTCTATGGCTACACCTTC
cdr3_aa: CSARAPDRDGVYGYTF
clone_size: few
v_call: TRBV20-1
j_call: TRBJ1-2
d_call: TRBD1

cdr3_nt: TGTGCCAGCAGCTTAGATACCGGGTGGGAGACCCAGTACTTC
cdr3_aa: CASSLDTGWETQYF
clone_size: NA
v_call: TRBV11-2
j_call: TRBJ2-5
d_call: NA

cdr3_nt: TGTGCCAGCAGTTACCCTGGGACACTAAATCAGCCCCAGCATTTT
cdr3_aa: CASSYPGTLNQPQHF
clone_size: NA
v_call: TRBV6-2/TRBV6-3
j_call: TRBJ1-5
d_call: NA

cdr3_nt: TGTGCCAGCAGCCCCAAAGCTTTCCTACTAGCGGGGGACACCGGGGAGCTGTTTTTT
cdr3_aa: CASSPKAFLLAGDTGELFF
clone_size: NA
v_call: TRBV3-1
j_call: TRBJ2-2
d_call: TRBD2

cdr3_nt: TGTGCCAGCAGCCTTACGGATGGGACCAATGAGCAGTTCTTC
cdr3_aa: CASSLTDGTNEQFF
clone_size: few
v_call: TRBV11-2
j_call: TRBJ2-1
d_call: NA

cdr3_nt: TGCAGTGCTAGAGCGGACGGGGAAGGATACGAGCAGTACTTC
cdr3_aa: CSARADGEGYEQYF
clone_size: NA
v_call: TRBV20-1
j_call: TRBJ2-7
d_call: NA

cdr3_nt: TGCAGTGCCGACGAAGACAAGAACACTGAAGCTTTCTTT
cdr3_aa: CSADEDKNTEAFF
clone_size: many
v_call: TRBV20-1
j_call: TRBJ1-1
d_call: NA

cdr3_nt: TGTGCCACCAGTGATTCCGACAGGGCATACAATGAGCAGTTCTTC
cdr3_aa: CATSDSDRAYNEQFF
clone_size: many
v_call: TRBV24-1
j_call: TRBJ2-1
d_call: TRBD1

cdr3_nt: TGTGCCAGCAGTTACCCCCCCGGGTACGAGCAGTACTTC
cdr3_aa: CASSYPPGYEQYF
clone_size: NA
v_call: TRBV6-2/TRBV6-3
j_call: TRBJ2-7
d_call: NA

cdr3_nt: TGTGCCAGCAGCACTAACACAGGGAACGAGCAGTACTTC
cdr3_aa: CASSTNTGNEQYF
clone_size: NA
v_call: TRBV11-2
j_call: TRBJ2-7
d_call: NA

cdr3_nt: TGTGCCAGCACCCGGAGGGACTACGTCCAAGAGACCCAGTACTTC
cdr3_aa: CASTRRDYVQETQYF
clone_size: few
v_call: TRBV3-1
j_call: TRBJ2-5
d_call: TRBD2

cdr3_nt: TGTGCCAGCAGTTTTAATAACCAAGAGACCCAGTACTTC
cdr3_aa: CASSFNNQETQYF
clone_size: NA
v_call: TRBV28
j_call: TRBJ2-5
d_call: NA

cdr3_nt: TGTGCCTGGGACGGCTATGGCTACACCTTC
cdr3_aa: CAWDGYGYTF
clone_size: few
v_call: TRBV30
j_call: TRBJ1-2
d_call: NA

cdr3_nt: TGTGCCAGCAGACCACAGGGTCCCGACTACGAGCAGTACTTC
cdr3_aa: CASRPQGPDYEQYF
clone_size: few
v_call: TRBV12-3/TRBV12-4
j_call: TRBJ2-7
d_call: NA

cdr3_nt: TGTGCCAGCAGCCCTGCGGGCGAGACCCAGTACTTC
cdr3_aa: CASSPAGETQYF
clone_size: many
v_call: TRBV9
j_call: TRBJ2-5
d_call: NA

cdr3_nt: TGTGCCTCCTGCCAAGGTAGCGGGGGGGCAGAGACCCAGTACTTC
cdr3_aa: CASCQGSGGAETQYF
clone_size: NA
v_call: TRBV3-1
j_call: TRBJ2-5
d_call: TRBD2

cdr3_nt: TGTGCCAGCAGAAATCACGGGGGCTTACGTTTCGGCTCCTACGAGCAGTACTTC
cdr3_aa: CASRNHGGLRFGSYEQYF
clone_size: few
v_call: TRBV11-2
j_call: TRBJ2-7
d_call: NA